This T cell receptor (beta chain) was captured by sequencing in a study of blood T cells in healthy people across ages. Together with a sample-barcoded 5' primer, a J-beta primer mix was included in a second PCR lasting about 6 to 11 cycles. TCRdb reprocessed the 5' RACE reads via MiXCR and lists one record per CDR3 protein. The repertoire holds roughly 700,000 distinct CDR3 sequences, roughly 49% seen once, with roughly 30% in the top ten. The J segment lost 5 bases and the V segment lost 5 bases, leaving 2 bases of the junction unmatched. CDR1 SGHTA and CDR2 FQGTGA come from the germline V gene. The CDR3 extends over 14 amino acids.

The sequence was obtained from a woman in her sixties or seventies in good health. What was sequenced was blood. This rearrangement joins TRBV7-3 to TRBJ2-3; 12 bases are shared with TRBD1. CDR3 in amino acids: CASSRDRGRDTQYF. Written as DNA, the CDR3 is TGTGCCAGCAGCCGGGACAGGGGGCGAGATACGCAGTATTTT. The whole variable domain, filled in from reference TRBV7-3 and TRBJ2-3, reads GAGVSQTPSNKVTEKGKYVELRCDPISGHTALYWYRQSLGQGPEFLIYFQGTGAADDSGLPNDRFFAVRPEGSVSTLKIQRTERGDSAVYLCASSRDRGRDTQYFGPGTRLTVL.